Each of the 28 T cell receptor beta chains below was sequenced from the same sample in a study of blood T cell repertoires in COVID-19. Repertoires were generated with immunoSEQ multiplex PCR, while TCRdb's copy carries only in-frame clones and drops some. The sample yields hundreds of thousands of clones, 82% seen once. The source material was peripheral blood. All receptors come from an older woman with acute or convalescent COVID-19.

The V gene is TRBV11-2, the J gene TRBJ1-5; 10 nucleotides align to TRBD1. J gave up 3 bases and V 4 bases, and 9 bases lay outside the gene matches. Germline V gene data show CDR1 as SGHAT and CDR2 as FQNNGV. This CDR3 is 17 amino acids long. The CDR3 sequence is CASSSGTGDLFNQPQHF. The CDR3 DNA follows: TGTGCCAGCAGCTCAGGGACAGGGGATCTGTTCAATCAGCCCCAGCATTTT.

The V and J genes are TRBV7-8 and TRBJ1-1; a possible D gene is TRBD1 (5 bases). Germline V gene data show CDR1 as SGHVS and CDR2 as FQNEAQ. This CDR3 is 15 amino acids long. V gave up 6 bases and J gave up 1 base, with 15 bases separating them. The chain's CDR3 is CASSRPAGGNTEAFF. The CDR3 coding sequence is TGTGCCAGCAGTCGACCCGCGGGGGGGAACACTGAAGCTTTCTTT.

This clone is a singleton in its sample. This chain uses TRBV12-3 or TRBV12-4 with TRBJ2-7; TRBD1 is a possible D gene (5 bases). V was clipped by 8 bases and J by 9 bases, with 14 bases between them. The CDR3 extends over 11 amino acids. The CDR3 DNA reads as TGTGCCAGCCTTGGGGCCAGTGGGCAGTACTTC. As protein: CASLGASGQYF.

The V gene is TRBV7-2, the J gene TRBJ2-7; TRBD1 is a possible D gene (6 bases). V shed 5 bases and J shed 4 bases, with 9 bases lying between them. Germline V gene lookup returns CDR1 SGHTA and CDR2 FQGNSA. This CDR3 is 12 amino acids long. The DNA of the CDR3 is TGTGCCAGCAGCATGACAGGTTACGAGCAGTACTTC. This translates into CASSMTGYEQYF.

With respect to this clone: Other DNA sequences in this sample translate to the same CDR3. The V and J genes are TRBV7-2 and TRBJ1-1; D is ambiguous. The CDR3 has 13 residues. The germline V gene encodes CDR1 SGHTA and CDR2 FQGNSA. Trimming stripped 4 bases from V and 1 base from J, with 7 bases between. The CDR3 protein is CASSSPSNTEAFF. The CDR3 nucleotides read TGTGCCAGCAGCTCCCCCTCGAACACTGAAGCTTTCTTT.

This chain links TRBV9 with TRBJ1-6; no clear D. The V end was cut by 0 bases, the J end by 5 bases, with 6 bases between. From germline, CDR1 is SGDLS and CDR2 YYNGEE. The CDR3 runs 14 residues. In DNA, the CDR3 is TGTGCCAGCAGCGTAGGGCAGAATAATTCACCCCTCCACTTT. Its translation: CASSVGQNNSPLHF.

The chain employs TRBV5-1 and TRBJ2-3; the match to TRBD2 covers 8 bases. Germline V CDR1 and CDR2: SGHRS, YFSETQ. The CDR3 extends over 16 amino acids. V lost 5 bases and J lost 1; bases outside the gene matches: 9. CDR3 sequence: CASRVYFSGGTDTQYF. The DNA for the CDR3 is TGCGCCAGCAGGGTATACTTTAGCGGGGGCACAGATACGCAGTATTTT.

This clone showed up just once. The J gene is TRBJ1-1, the V gene TRBV5-1, with D hard to call. The CDR3 covers 13 residues. V gave up 7 bases and J gave up 5 bases, with 15 bases separating them. Germline V gives CDR1 SGHRS, CDR2 YFSETQ. This chain's CDR3 is CASRDQVRTEAFF. CDR3 nucleotides: TGCGCCAGCCGCGACCAAGTGAGGACTGAAGCTTTCTTT.

The J gene is TRBJ2-7, the V gene TRBV7-2; 7 nucleotides agree with TRBD1. CDR1 is SGHTA, CDR2 FQGNSA, per germline. The CDR3 sequence is 15 residues long. J gave up 3 bases and V 2 bases, and 7 bases lay outside the gene matches. The CDR3 region is CASSLQAGTDYEQYF. The CDR3 nucleotides read TGTGCCAGCAGCTTACAGGCCGGGACAGACTACGAGCAGTACTTC.

The chain joins TRBV4-2 to TRBJ2-7, with 7 bases fitting TRBD1. This CDR3 has 15 residues. J lost 2 bases, V lost 3 bases, and 7 bases had no gene match. The V gene's germline CDR1 is LGHNA and CDR2 YNFKEQ. In nucleotides, the CDR3 is TGTGCCAGCAGCCAGGTGACAGGGATGGCCTACGAGCAGTACTTC. It yields the protein CASSQVTGMAYEQYF.

This clone was detected only a few times. The chain joins TRBV5-4 to TRBJ2-1, with a tentative D call TRBD1 (6 bases). The V gene lost 0 bases and the J gene lost 1 base, with 8 bases spanning the gap. The CDR3 contains 15 residues. CDR1 is SGHNT, CDR2 YYREEE, per germline (reference sequence). The CDR3 here is CASSLDGTSYNEQFF. The CDR3 DNA reads as TGTGCCAGCAGCTTGGACGGGACATCCTACAATGAGCAGTTCTTC.

The J gene is TRBJ1-1, the V gene TRBV7-9, with 8 bases that match TRBD1. Trimming at V came to 1 base and at J to 11 bases, leaving 6 bases not matched to a gene. CDR3 size: 13 residues. Looked up from germline, CDR1 is SEHNR and CDR2 is FQNEAQ (reference sequence). The CDR3 sequence: CASSLDQGARAFF. CDR3 nucleotides: TGTGCCAGCAGCTTAGACCAGGGGGCTAGGGCTTTCTTT.

The J gene is TRBJ1-3, the V gene TRBV10-3, with D possibly being TRBD1 (6 bases). V was cut by 1 base and J by 0 bases, with 10 bases left in between. In germline, CDR1 is ENHRY, CDR2 SYGVKD. CDR3 length equals 16 residues. This chain's CDR3 is CAISEYSGASGNTIYF. DNA of the CDR3: TGTGCCATCAGTGAGTACTCAGGGGCCTCTGGAAACACCATATATTTT.

This chain connects TRBV4-3 to TRBJ1-4; 7 bases match TRBD1. The germline CDR1 and CDR2 sequences are LGHNA and YSLEER. The V gene end was trimmed by 3 bases and the J gene end by 7 bases; junction bases not matched to a gene: 11. The CDR3 has 16 amino acids. The CDR3 nucleotides are TGCGCCAGCAGCCATGACACAGGGGCTGGCGGTGAAAAACTGTTTTTT. Translating gives CASSHDTGAGGEKLFF.

The chain carries TRBV6-5 and TRBJ2-7, with TRBD2 identical over 7 bases. The V gene end was trimmed by 4 bases and the J gene end by 3 bases; junction bases not matched to a gene: 9. CDR3 length: 15 amino acids. Germline V lookup: CDR1 MNHEY, CDR2 SVGAGI. CDR3 region: CASSSGQGGSYEQYF. Here the CDR3 DNA reads TGTGCCAGCAGTTCTGGGCAGGGAGGGAGCTACGAGCAGTACTTC.

The rearrangement links TRBV6-5 to TRBJ2-1, with 10 bases lining up with TRBD2. The CDR3 consists of 16 residues. From germline, CDR1 is MNHEY and CDR2 SVGAGI. The V gene end was trimmed by 4 bases and the J gene end by 5 bases; junction bases not matched to a gene: 8. CDR3 amino acids: CASSSALAGVDNEQFF. The CDR3 DNA reads TGTGCCAGCAGTTCCGCCCTAGCGGGGGTTGACAATGAGCAGTTCTTC.

This clone showed up just once. The rearrangement uses TRBV11-3 and TRBJ2-1, with D possibly TRBD1 on 8 matching bases. Per germline, CDR1 SGHNT and CDR2 YENEEA. V was trimmed by 4 bases and J by 7 bases, leaving 11 bases between them. This CDR3 is built from 13 residues. CDR3 nucleotides: TGTGCCAGCAGCTCACAGGGGGGGAATGAGCAGTTCTTC. It translates to CASSSQGGNEQFF.

The gene calls are TRBV3-1 (or the pseudogene TRBV3-2) and TRBJ1-1; D unclear. The V gene lost 1 base and the J gene lost 8 bases, with 20 bases spanning the gap. This CDR3 has 16 amino acids. The germline V gene encodes CDR1 LGHDT and CDR2 YNNKEL (reference sequence). The chain's CDR3 is CASSQVFSSGSREAFF. Here the CDR3 DNA reads TGTGCCAGCAGCCAAGTTTTCTCATCAGGCTCCAGAGAAGCTTTCTTT.

The rearrangement joins TRBV7-2 to TRBJ2-4; 8 bases are shared with TRBD2. This CDR3 comprises 17 residues. Germline CDR1 and CDR2: SGHTA and FQGNSA. Unmatched junction bases numbered 11, after V lost 5 bases and J lost 2 bases. In nucleotides, the CDR3 is TGTGCCAGCAGCCCCGGTAAGGGCGGGGGGACCAAAAACATTCAGTACTTC. It codes for CASSPGKGGGTKNIQYF.

The V and J genes are TRBV19 and TRBJ1-1; tentatively, D is TRBD1 (6 bases). Trimming shortened V by 9 bases and J by 3 bases, and 23 bases separated the two germline ends. The CDR3 is 16 amino acids. Per germline, CDR1 LNHDA and CDR2 SQIVND (reference sequence). CDR3 sequence (DNA): TGTGCCAGCGCGCCGGAGGGGGGGCTATGGTACACTGAAGCTTTCTTT. It specifies CASAPEGGLWYTEAFF.

The gene calls are TRBV5-4 and TRBJ2-7, with D tentatively TRBD2 (6 bases). V lost 0 bases to trimming and J lost 0 bases, with 10 bases between them. Germline V gene sequence: CDR1 SGHNT, CDR2 YYREEE (reference sequence). This CDR3 comprises 15 residues. The CDR3 region is CASSLGAGSSYEQYF. The CDR3 bases are TGTGCCAGCAGCTTGGGCGCGGGAAGCTCCTACGAGCAGTACTTC. Full variable domain (remainder filled in from reference TRBV5-4 and TRBJ2-7): ETGVTQSPTHLIKTRGQQVTLRCSSQSGHNTVSWYQQALGQGPQFIFQYYREEENGRGNFPPRFSGLQFPNYSSELNVNALELDDSALYLCASSLGAGSSYEQYFGPGTRLTVT.

The chain employs TRBV2 and TRBJ1-5; the match to TRBD1 covers 8 bases. Germline-derived CDR1 and CDR2 are SNHLY and FYNNEI. CDR3 length equals 18 residues. Trimming removed 7 bases from V and 2 bases from J; junction bases left unmatched: 16. In nucleotides, the CDR3 is TGTGCCAGCACTTTACACGGGACAGGTCTTTTCGGCAATCAGCCCCAGCATTTT. Amino acid sequence: CASTLHGTGLFGNQPQHF. The full variable domain, in which reference TRBV2 and TRBJ1-5 provide the parts outside the CDR3, is EPEVTQTPSHQVTQMGQEVILRCVPISNHLYFYWYRQILGQKVEFLVSFYNNEISEKSEIFDDQFSVERPDGSNFTLKIRSTKLEDSAMYFCASTLHGTGLFGNQPQHFGDGTRLSIL.

This clone appeared once. The V gene is TRBV7-9, the J gene TRBJ2-5, with a possible D match to TRBD2 (6 bases). Trimming cost V 2 bases and J 4 bases, with 8 bases left between them. The germline gives CDR1 SEHNR, CDR2 FQNEAQ (reference sequence). The CDR3 covers 13 residues. DNA for the CDR3: TGTGCCAGCAGCTTAAACGGGGGAGAGACCCAGTACTTC. As protein: CASSLNGGETQYF.

Comment on this clone: A junction end diverges from the germline sequence, so it may reflect a read error. The J gene is TRBJ2-5, the V gene TRBV7-7; D may be TRBD1 (6 bases). Germline CDR1 and CDR2: SSHAT and FNYEAQ (reference sequence). This CDR3 has 14 residues. The CDR3 spells CASSQPGAEETQYF. The CDR3 region has the DNA TGTGCTAGCAGCCAACCAGGGGCTGAAGAGACCCAGTACTTC.

The CDR3 region has the DNA TGCAGTGCTAGTGGTACTGCCAATCAGCCCCAGCATTTT. Amino acids: CSASGTANQPQHF. The chain is built from TRBV20-1 and TRBJ1-5; D remains ambiguous. The germline V gene has CDR1 DFQATT and CDR2 SNEGSKA (reference sequence). The CDR3 contains 13 residues. V lost 3 bases to trimming and J lost 3 bases, with 9 bases between them.

The chain joins TRBV5-1 to TRBJ1-2; TRBD1 aligns across 8 bases. In germline, CDR1 is SGHRS, CDR2 YFSETQ. V dropped 4 bases and J dropped 2; count of bases not matched to a gene: 7. There are 15 residues in the CDR3. The CDR3 DNA reads as TGCGCCAGCAGCCCGGGACAGGCGACCAACTATGGCTACACCTTC. It encodes CASSPGQATNYGYTF.

This sequence joins TRBV7-2 and TRBJ2-5, with 8 nucleotides matching TRBD1. This CDR3 is 14 amino acids long. The ends lost 5 bases at V and 4 bases at J; junction bases unmatched: 6. CDR1 and CDR2 from the germline V gene are SGHTA and FQGNSA. The CDR3 coding sequence is TGTGCCAGCAGCAGACAGGGGAGTCGAGAGACCCAGTACTTC. Residues: CASSRQGSRETQYF.

The V and J genes are TRBV3-1 (or the pseudogene TRBV3-2) and TRBJ1-5; D remains unclear. Trimming left V 3 bases short and J 2 bases short, with 8 bases between. Per germline, CDR1 LGHDT and CDR2 YNNKEL (reference sequence). The CDR3 is 14 amino acids. CDR3 sequence reads: CASSHGVGNQPQHF. Here the CDR3 DNA reads TGTGCCAGCAGCCACGGGGTTGGCAATCAGCCCCAGCATTTT.